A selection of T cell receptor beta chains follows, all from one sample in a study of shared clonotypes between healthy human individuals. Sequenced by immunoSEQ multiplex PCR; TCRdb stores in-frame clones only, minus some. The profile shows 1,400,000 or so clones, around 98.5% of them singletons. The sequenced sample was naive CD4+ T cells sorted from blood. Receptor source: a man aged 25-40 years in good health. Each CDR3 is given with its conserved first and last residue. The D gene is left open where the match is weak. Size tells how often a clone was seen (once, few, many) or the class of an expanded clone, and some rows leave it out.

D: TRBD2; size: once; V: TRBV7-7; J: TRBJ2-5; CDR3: CASSLSRTSGQETQYF; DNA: TGTGCTAGCAGCCTTTCCCGGACTAGCGGGCAAGAGACCCAGTACTTC
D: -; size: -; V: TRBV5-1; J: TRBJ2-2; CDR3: CASSQGHPNTGELFF; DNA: TGCGCCAGCAGCCAGGGACACCCGAACACCGGGGAGCTGTTTTTT
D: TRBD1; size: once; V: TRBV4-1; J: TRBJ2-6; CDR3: CASSQDDRAGANVLTF; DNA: TGCGCCAGCAGCCAAGACGACAGGGCTGGGGCCAACGTCCTGACTTTC
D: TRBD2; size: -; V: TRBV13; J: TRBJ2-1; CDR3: CASSDPGLAGGFNEQFF; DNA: TGTGCCAGCAGCGACCCAGGCCTGGCGGGAGGATTCAATGAGCAGTTCTTC
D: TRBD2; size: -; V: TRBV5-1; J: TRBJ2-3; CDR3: CASSLWLAGADTQYF; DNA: TGCGCCAGCAGCTTGTGGCTAGCGGGAGCAGATACGCAGTATTTT
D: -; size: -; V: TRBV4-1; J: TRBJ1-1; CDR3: CASSQDWPGEMNTEAFF; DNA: TGCGCCAGCAGCCAAGATTGGCCAGGGGAGATGAACACTGAAGCTTTCTTT
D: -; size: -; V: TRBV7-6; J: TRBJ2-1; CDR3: CASRIRQFF; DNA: TGTGCCAGCAGAATTAGGCAGTTCTTC
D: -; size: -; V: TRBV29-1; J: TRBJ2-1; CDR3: CSVMRTNEQFF; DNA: TGCAGCGTTATGCGGACCAATGAGCAGTTCTTC
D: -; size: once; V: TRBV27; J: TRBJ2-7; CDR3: CASSSNFGISGSEQYF; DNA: TGTGCCAGCAGTTCAAATTTCGGTATATCCGGGTCTGAGCAGTACTTC
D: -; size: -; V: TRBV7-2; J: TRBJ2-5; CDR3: CASSLDRLSKETQYF; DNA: TGTGCCAGCAGCCTAGACAGGTTATCTAAAGAGACCCAGTACTTC
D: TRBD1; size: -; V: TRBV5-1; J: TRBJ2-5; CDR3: CASSLERTGETQYF; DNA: TGCGCCAGCAGCTTGGAACGGACAGGAGAGACCCAGTACTTC
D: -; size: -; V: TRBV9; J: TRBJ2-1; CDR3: CASSLRNEQFF; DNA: TGTGCCTCCAGCCTTAGGAATGAGCAGTTCTTC
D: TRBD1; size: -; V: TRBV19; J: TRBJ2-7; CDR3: CASSPGTGGSYEQYF; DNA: TGTGCCAGTAGTCCGGGGACAGGGGGCTCCTACGAGCAGTACTTC
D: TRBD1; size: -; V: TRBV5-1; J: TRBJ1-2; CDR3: CASSLTGVPNYGYTF; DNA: TGCGCCAGCAGCTTAACAGGGGTCCCAAACTATGGCTACACCTTC
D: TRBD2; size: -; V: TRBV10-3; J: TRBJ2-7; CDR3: CAISEGRGRSYEQYF; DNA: TGTGCCATCAGTGAAGGGAGGGGTAGGTCCTACGAGCAGTACTTC
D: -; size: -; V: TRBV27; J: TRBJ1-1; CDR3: CASSFRSVGVNTEAFF; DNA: TGTGCCAGCAGTTTCAGGTCGGTGGGGGTGAACACTGAAGCTTTCTTT
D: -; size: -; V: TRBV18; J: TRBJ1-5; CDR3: CASSPGFNQPQHF; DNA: TGTGCCAGCTCGCCGGGGTTCAATCAGCCCCAGCATTTT
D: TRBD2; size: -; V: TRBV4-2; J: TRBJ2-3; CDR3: CASSKQDTRAGDPDTQYF; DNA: TGTGCCAGCAGTAAACAAGATACCCGAGCGGGAGACCCAGATACGCAGTATTTT
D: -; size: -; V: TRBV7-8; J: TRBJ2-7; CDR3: CASSLAEGTTYEQYF; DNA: TGTGCCAGCAGCTTAGCCGAGGGGACGACCTACGAGCAGTACTTC
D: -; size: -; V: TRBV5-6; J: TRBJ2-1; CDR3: CASSLEGVGASYNEQFF; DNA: TGTGCCAGCAGCTTGGAAGGGGTGGGCGCCTCCTACAATGAGCAGTTCTTC
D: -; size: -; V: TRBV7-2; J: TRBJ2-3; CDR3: CASSPDLDTQYF; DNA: TGTGCCAGCAGCCCAGATTTGGATACGCAGTATTTT
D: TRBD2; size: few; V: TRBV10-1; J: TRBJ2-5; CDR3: CASSPGTSGRWGETQYF; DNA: TGCGCCAGCAGTCCCGGGACTAGCGGGAGATGGGGAGAGACCCAGTACTTC
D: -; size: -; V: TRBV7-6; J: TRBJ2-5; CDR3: CASSLGTAGSETQYF; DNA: TGTGCCAGCAGCTTAGGGACAGCGGGTTCGGAGACCCAGTACTTC
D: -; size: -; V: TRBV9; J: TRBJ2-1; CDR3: CASSRSREPFSYNEQFF; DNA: TGTGCCAGCAGCAGAAGCAGGGAACCATTTAGTTACAATGAGCAGTTCTTC
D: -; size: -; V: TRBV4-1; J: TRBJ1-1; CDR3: CASSREQNTEAFF; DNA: TGCGCCAGCAGCCGAGAACAGAACACTGAAGCTTTCTTT
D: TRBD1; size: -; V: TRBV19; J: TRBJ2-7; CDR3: CASSLTGTGPPYEQYF; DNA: TGTGCCAGTAGTTTAACCGGGACAGGTCCCCCCTACGAGCAGTACTTC
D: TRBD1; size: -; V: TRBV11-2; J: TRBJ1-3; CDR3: CASSLKTGAYSGNTIYF; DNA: TGTGCCAGCAGCTTAAAGACAGGGGCCTACTCTGGAAACACCATATATTTT
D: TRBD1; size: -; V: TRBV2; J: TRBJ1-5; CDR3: CASRELTGVNQPQHF; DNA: TGTGCCAGCAGGGAATTGACAGGGGTGAATCAGCCCCAGCATTTT
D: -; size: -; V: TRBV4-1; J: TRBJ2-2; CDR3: CASSQDTGRPHTGELFF; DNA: TGCGCCAGCAGCCAAGATACCGGCAGACCCCACACCGGGGAGCTGTTTTTT
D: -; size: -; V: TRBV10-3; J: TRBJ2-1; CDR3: CATADGVQYNEQFF; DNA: TGTGCCACCGCTGATGGGGTGCAGTACAATGAGCAGTTCTTC
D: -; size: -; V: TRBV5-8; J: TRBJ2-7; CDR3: CASRPGVYEQYF; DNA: TGTGCCAGCAGACCGGGCGTCTACGAGCAGTACTTC
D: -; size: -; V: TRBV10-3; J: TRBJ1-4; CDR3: CAISESRAPREKLFF; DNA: TGTGCCATCAGTGAGTCTCGGGCCCCGCGGGAAAAACTGTTTTTT
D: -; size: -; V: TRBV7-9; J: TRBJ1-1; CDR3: CASRTTGLNTEAFF; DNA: TGTGCCAGCAGAACTACAGGGCTTAACACTGAAGCTTTCTTT
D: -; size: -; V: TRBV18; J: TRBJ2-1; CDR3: CASSVNHNEQFF; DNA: TGTGCCAGCTCAGTGAACCACAATGAGCAGTTCTTC
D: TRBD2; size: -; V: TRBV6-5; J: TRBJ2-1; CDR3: CASSYFGRERKNEQFF; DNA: TGTGCCAGCAGTTACTTCGGGCGGGAGCGTAAAAATGAGCAGTTCTTC
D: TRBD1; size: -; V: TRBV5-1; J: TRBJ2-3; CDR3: CASSLGQGGGTDTQYF; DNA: TGCGCCAGCAGCTTGGGACAGGGTGGCGGCACAGATACGCAGTATTTT
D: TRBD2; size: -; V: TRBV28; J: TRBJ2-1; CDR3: CASVASGIYNEQFF; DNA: TGTGCCAGCGTGGCTAGCGGGATTTACAATGAGCAGTTCTTC
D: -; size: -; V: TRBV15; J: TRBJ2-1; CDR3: CATSRDTGAYNEQFF; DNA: TGTGCCACCAGCAGAGATACGGGAGCCTACAATGAGCAGTTCTTC
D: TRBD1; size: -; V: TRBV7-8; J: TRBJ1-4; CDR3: CASSSRTGPNEKLFF; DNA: TGTGCCAGCAGCTCCCGGACAGGTCCAAATGAAAAACTGTTTTTT
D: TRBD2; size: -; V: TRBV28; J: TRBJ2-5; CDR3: CASSFLRLAGGQETQYF; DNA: TGTGCCAGCAGTTTCCTAAGACTAGCGGGAGGGCAAGAGACCCAGTACTTC
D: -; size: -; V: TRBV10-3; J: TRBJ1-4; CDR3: CATASERNEKLFF; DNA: TGTGCCACTGCAAGCGAAAGGAATGAAAAACTGTTTTTT
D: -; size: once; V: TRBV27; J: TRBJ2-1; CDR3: CASSSLGGEQFF; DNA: TGTGCCAGCAGTTCCCTAGGGGGTGAGCAGTTCTTC
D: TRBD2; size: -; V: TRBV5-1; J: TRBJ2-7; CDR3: CASSLASREGPLYEQYF; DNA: TGCGCCAGCAGCTTGGCCTCGCGGGAGGGCCCCTTATACGAGCAGTACTTC
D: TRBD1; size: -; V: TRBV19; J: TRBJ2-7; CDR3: CASSAGTALSSNEQYF; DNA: TGTGCCAGTAGCGCCGGGACAGCTCTATCGAGTAACGAGCAGTACTTC
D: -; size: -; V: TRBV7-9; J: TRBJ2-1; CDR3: CASSLRQGARREYEQFF; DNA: TGTGCCAGCAGCTTGCGGCAGGGGGCGAGGCGGGAGTATGAGCAGTTCTTC
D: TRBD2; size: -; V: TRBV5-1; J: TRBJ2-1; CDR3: CASSTGLAGGAYNEQFF; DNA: TGCGCCAGCAGCACCGGACTAGCGGGGGGAGCTTACAATGAGCAGTTCTTC
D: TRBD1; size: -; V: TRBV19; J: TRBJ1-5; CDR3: CASSIPPGGGSNQPQHF; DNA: TGTGCCAGTAGTATCCCGCCAGGGGGTGGGAGCAATCAGCCCCAGCATTTT
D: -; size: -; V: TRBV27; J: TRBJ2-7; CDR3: CASSFQGRGTYEQYF; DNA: TGTGCCAGCAGTTTTCAGGGCAGGGGAACCTACGAGCAGTACTTC
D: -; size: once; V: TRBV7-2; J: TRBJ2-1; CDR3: CASSSSSPRIRYRDEQFF; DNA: TGTGCCAGCAGCTCCTCCTCCCCTAGAATACGGTATCGGGATGAGCAGTTCTTC
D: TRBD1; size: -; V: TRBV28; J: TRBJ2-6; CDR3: CASNVGQGLSGANVLTF; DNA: TGTGCCAGCAATGTTGGACAGGGTCTCTCTGGGGCCAACGTCCTGACTTTC
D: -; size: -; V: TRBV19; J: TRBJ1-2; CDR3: CASSTTRAVITYGYTF; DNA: TGTGCCAGTAGTACAACACGGGCCGTAATTACCTATGGCTACACCTTC
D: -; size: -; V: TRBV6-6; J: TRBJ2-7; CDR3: CASGGAGLPYEQYF; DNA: TGTGCCAGCGGGGGCGCGGGTCTCCCCTACGAGCAGTACTTC
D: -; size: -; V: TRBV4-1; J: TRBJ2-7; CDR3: CASSQDWNRVLYEQYF; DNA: TGCGCCAGCAGCCAAGATTGGAACAGAGTGCTATACGAGCAGTACTTC
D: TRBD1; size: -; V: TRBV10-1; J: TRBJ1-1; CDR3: CASSEFGRGRTEAFF; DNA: TGCGCCAGCAGTGAGTTCGGCAGGGGGCGAACTGAAGCTTTCTTT
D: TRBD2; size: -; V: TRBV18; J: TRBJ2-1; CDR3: CASSPGGSSYNEQFF; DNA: TGTGCCAGCTCACCGGGGGGGAGCTCCTACAATGAGCAGTTCTTC
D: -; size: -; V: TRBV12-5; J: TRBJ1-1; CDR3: CASANNGILNTEAFF; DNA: TGTGCTAGCGCCAACAACGGAATTCTGAACACTGAAGCTTTCTTT
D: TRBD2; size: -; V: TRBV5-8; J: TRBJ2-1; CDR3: CASSHVVRAGGGRYNEQFF; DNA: TGTGCCAGCAGCCACGTCGTACGGGCGGGAGGAGGAAGATACAATGAGCAGTTCTTC
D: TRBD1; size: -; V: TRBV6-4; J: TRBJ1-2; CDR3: CARSSTQGDYGYTF; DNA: TGTGCCAGGAGCTCCACTCAGGGGGACTATGGCTACACCTTC
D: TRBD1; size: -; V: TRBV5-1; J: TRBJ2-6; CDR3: CASSSRDSGANVLTF; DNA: TGCGCCAGCAGCTCCCGGGACAGTGGGGCCAACGTCCTGACTTTC